The 31 T cell receptor beta chains presented below share a single source sample, sequenced in a study of T cells in Graves' hyperthyroidism and ophthalmopathy. Amplified regions were TCR beta CDR3 sequences from RNA transcripts. The HTBI primer set drove a first-round RT-PCR of the TCR CDR3. TCRdb reanalysed the multiplex PCR reads using MiXCR and keeps one entry per CDR3 protein. This table has roughly 720,000 distinct CDR3 sequences, approximately 15% appearing once. The specimen sequenced was blood. The receptor source for this set is a man in his fifties or sixties with Graves' hyperthyroidism.

A few counts support this clonotype. The V and J genes are TRBV27 and TRBJ2-7; 7 nucleotides agree with TRBD2. Germline loops: CDR1 MNHEY, CDR2 SMNVEV (reference sequence). Trimming removed 7 bases from V and 5 bases from J; junction bases left unmatched: 8. There are 13 residues in the CDR3. The CDR3 sequence: CASKKRDINEQYF. As DNA, the CDR3 is TGTGCCAGCAAGAAGCGGGATATCAACGAGCAGTACTTC.

This clonotype was recorded many times. The chain carries TRBV28 and TRBJ1-6; D is perhaps TRBD1 (6 bases). The V gene lost 7 bases and the J gene lost 7 bases, with 20 bases spanning the gap. The CDR3 extends over 16 amino acids. Germline V gene data show CDR1 as MDHEN and CDR2 as SYDVKM. CDR3 DNA sequence: TGTGCCAGCACCCCGACAGGTTCTATCTTGAATTCACCCCTCCACTTT. The encoded protein is CASTPTGSILNSPLHF.

This clonotype has a count of ten or more. The chain links TRBV9 to TRBJ1-1; D is unresolved. Trimming left V 3 bases short and J 4 bases short, with 13 bases between. The CDR3 length is 14 residues. Germline V CDR1 and CDR2: SGDLS, YYNGEE. CDR3 residues: CASSGNPAGTEAFF. The CDR3 coding sequence is TGTGCCAGCAGCGGGAACCCAGCGGGCACTGAAGCTTTCTTT.

The sample holds many counts of this clonotype. The chain carries TRBV12-3 or TRBV12-4 and TRBJ1-2; D uncertain. V was clipped by 3 bases and J by 0 bases, with 11 bases between them. This CDR3 has 15 residues. The CDR3 spells CASSFYQSSNYGYTF. Here the CDR3 DNA reads TGTGCCAGCAGTTTTTACCAGAGCTCTAACTATGGCTACACCTTC.

This clonotype occurred many times. The chain joins TRBV2 to TRBJ1-1; D possibly corresponds to TRBD1 (5 bases). V lost 7 bases to trimming and J lost 0 bases, with 15 bases between them. From germline, CDR1 is SNHLY and CDR2 FYNNEI. The CDR3 is 15 residues long. As DNA, the CDR3 is TGTGCCAGCAATCTTTTGGGGCTTCTGAACACTGAAGCTTTCTTT. Encoded protein: CASNLLGLLNTEAFF. Full variable domain (missing parts from reference TRBV2 and TRBJ1-1): EPEVTQTPSHQVTQMGQEVILRCVPISNHLYFYWYRQILGQKVEFLVSFYNNEISEKSEIFDDQFSVERPDGSNFTLKIRSTKLEDSAMYFCASNLLGLLNTEAFFGQGTRLTVV.

This clonotype turned up a few times. V and J are TRBV6-5 and TRBJ2-7, with D tentatively TRBD2 (6 bases). This CDR3 contains 16 residues. Germline lookup yields CDR1 MNHEY and CDR2 SVGAGI. V was cut by 0 bases and J by 2 bases, with 14 bases left in between. CDR3 sequence: CASSYSKERAPYEQYF. In nucleotides, the CDR3 is TGTGCCAGCAGTTACTCGAAAGAGCGGGCGCCCTACGAGCAGTACTTC.

The chain employs TRBV15 and TRBJ1-2, with TRBD1 matching 8 bases. The germline CDR1 and CDR2 sequences are LNHNV and YYDKDF (reference sequence). CDR3 size: 15 residues. The J segment lost 3 bases and the V segment lost 2 bases, leaving 5 bases of the junction unmatched. Written as DNA, the CDR3 is TGTGCCACCAGCAGATCCGGGACAGGCTACTATGGCTACACCTTC. It yields the protein CATSRSGTGYYGYTF.

This clonotype turned up a few times. J is TRBJ2-3 and V is TRBV10-2; TRBD1 aligns across 9 bases. V shed 2 bases, J shed 5 bases, and the junction held 8 bases outside the gene matches. CDR1 is WSHSY and CDR2 is SAAADI in the germline V gene. This CDR3 region has 16 residues. Written as DNA, the CDR3 is TGCGCCAGCAGTGAGCCGGACAGGGGTATGGTAGATACGCAGTATTTT. Residues: CASSEPDRGMVDTQYF.

This clonotype was seen more than once but under ten times. V is TRBV25-1 and J is TRBJ1-1; D unclear. V was clipped by 1 base and J by 6 bases, with 6 bases between them. Looked up from germline, CDR1 is MGHDK and CDR2 is SYGVNS. This CDR3 comprises 12 residues. CDR3 in amino acids: CASSEFEAEAFF. In DNA, the CDR3 is TGTGCCAGCAGTGAATTTGAGGCTGAAGCTTTCTTT.

This clonotype appeared many times. The chain combines TRBV28 with TRBJ2-1; 8 bases agree with TRBD1. Germline trimming cut 10 bases from V and 2 bases from J; bases unmatched to any gene: 7. The CDR3 has 14 residues. Germline V gene lookup returns CDR1 MDHEN and CDR2 SYDVKM. The CDR3: CATLGQGAYNEQFF. For the CDR3, the DNA is TGTGCCACCCTTGGACAGGGCGCCTACAATGAGCAGTTCTTC. Complete variable domain (other parts from reference TRBV28 and TRBJ2-1): DVKVTQSSRYLVKRTGEKVFLECVQDMDHENMFWYRQDPGLGLRLIYFSYDVKMKEKGDIPEGYSVSREKKERFSLILESASTNQTSMYLCATLGQGAYNEQFFGPGTRLTVL.

With respect to this clonotype: This may arise from a read error, as a much more abundant clone is one base away. The conserved phenylalanine or tryptophan is not found at the CDR3 terminus, so this likely reflects a read error. The chain uses TRBV27 and TRBJ1-2; D gene ambiguous. The germline V and J ends were trimmed by 5 bases and 8 bases, with 15 bases remaining between them. Germline assignment: CDR1 MNHEY and CDR2 SMNVEV (reference sequence). This CDR3 spans 13 amino acids. The CDR3 DNA follows: TGTGCCAGCAGTCCGACATTGACTTCAGGCTACACCCTC. Translated: CASSPTLTSGYTL.

This clonotype was counted between two and nine times. The rearrangement uses TRBV5-1 and TRBJ2-7; possible D gene TRBD1, 6 bases. This CDR3 spans 15 amino acids. CDR1 and CDR2 (germline): SGHRS, YFSETQ. Trimming left V 0 bases short and J 4 bases short, with 14 bases between. CDR3 region: CASSLVAGEQYEQYF. In nucleotides, the CDR3 is TGCGCCAGCAGCTTGGTGGCAGGGGAGCAATACGAGCAGTACTTC.

There are many counts of this clonotype. The V and J genes are TRBV24-1 and TRBJ2-7; no reliable D call. The CDR3 is 11 residues long. Trimming left V 4 bases short and J 6 bases short, with 6 bases between. Germline assignment: CDR1 KGHDR and CDR2 SFDVKD. CDR3 amino acids: CATSEWGEQYF. In nucleotides, the CDR3 is TGTGCCACCAGTGAGTGGGGCGAGCAGTACTTC.

The sample holds many counts of this clonotype. CDR3 nucleotides: TGTGCCAGCAGTTACTCAAGCAGGGGCGAGGCCGGGGAGCTGTTTTTT. It codes for CASSYSSRGEAGELFF. The chain recombines TRBV6-6 with TRBJ2-2; possible D gene TRBD1, 6 bases. The germline V gene has CDR1 MNHNY and CDR2 SVGAGI (reference sequence). CDR3 size: 16 residues. V gave up 0 bases and J gave up 6 bases, with 14 bases separating them.

This clonotype was detected many times. The chain has TRBV7-3 and TRBJ1-4; 8 nucleotides agree with TRBD1. The CDR3 is made up of 13 amino acids. After removal of 4 bases from V and 7 bases from J, the junction contained 2 bases not matched to a gene. CDR1 is SGHTA and CDR2 is FQGTGA in the germline V gene. The CDR3: CASSSDRGEKLFF. In DNA, the CDR3 is TGTGCCAGCAGCTCTGACAGGGGTGAAAAACTGTTTTTT.

This clonotype was observed many times. The chain recombines TRBV5-1 with TRBJ1-4, with a weak D call TRBD1 (5 bases). The CDR3 has 14 residues. Trimming shortened V by 0 bases and J by 8 bases, and 11 bases separated the two germline ends. Germline values: CDR1 SGHRS, CDR2 YFSETQ. CDR3 in DNA: TGCGCCAGCAGCTTGGAGGGGACGGTGGAAAAACTGTTTTTT. This sequence encodes CASSLEGTVEKLFF.

The sample holds a few counts of this clonotype. The V call is TRBV7-9, the J call TRBJ2-3; a weak D match, TRBD2 (6 bases). The CDR3 contains 16 residues. V was clipped by 5 bases and J by 3 bases, with 18 bases between them. CDR1 is SEHNR and CDR2 is FQNEAQ in the germline V gene (reference sequence). The DNA of the CDR3 is TGTGCCAGCAGCACGCAGGGAATCGGAGGGACAGATACGCAGTATTTT. This sequence encodes CASSTQGIGGTDTQYF. Full variable domain (outside the CDR3, taken from reference TRBV7-9 and TRBJ2-3): DTGVSQNPRHKITKRGQNVTFRCDPISEHNRLYWYRQTLGQGPEFLTYFQNEAQLEKSRLLSDRFSAERPKGSFSTLEIQRTEQGDSAMYLCASSTQGIGGTDTQYFGPGTRLTVL.

This clonotype was seen ten or more times. The chain links TRBV27 to TRBJ2-1; no clear D. The CDR3 is made up of 15 amino acids. CDR1 and CDR2 (germline): MNHEY, SMNVEV (reference sequence). The V end lost 10 bases, the J end lost 1 base, and 17 bases lay between the germline ends. CDR3 coding DNA: TGTGCCATCCTCCCCTGGTGGTTATCCTACAATGAGCAGTTCTTC. This encodes CAILPWWLSYNEQFF.

There are many counts of this clonotype. The rearrangement links TRBV29-1 to TRBJ1-2; 7 positions agree with TRBD1. V dropped 3 bases and J dropped 6; count of bases not matched to a gene: 4. This CDR3 region has 12 residues. Germline CDR1 and CDR2: SQVTM and ANQGSEA. The DNA for the CDR3 is TGCAGCGTTGATAAGGGGGCTGATGGCTACACCTTC. Its protein product is CSVDKGADGYTF.

This clonotype was counted many times. The V call is TRBV18, the J call TRBJ2-3, with TRBD1 matching over 7 bases. The CDR3 covers 13 residues. The J segment lost 1 base and the V segment lost 8 bases, leaving 3 bases of the junction unmatched. The germline V gene has CDR1 KGHSH and CDR2 LQKENI. CDR3 coding DNA: TGTGCCAGCCCCGGACAGGGCACAGATACGCAGTATTTT. This translates into CASPGQGTDTQYF.

CDR3 sequence: CASRPGLDLNTQYF. The CDR3 bases are TGCGCCAGCAGGCCGGGATTAGACCTTAATACGCAGTATTTT. The chain employs TRBV5-1 and TRBJ2-3, with TRBD2 as a possible D gene (5 bases). The CDR3 has 14 residues. Trimming stripped 5 bases from V and 7 bases from J, with 17 bases between. Germline assignment: CDR1 SGHRS and CDR2 YFSETQ. The full variable domain, completed using reference TRBV5-1 and TRBJ2-3, is KAGVTQTPRYLIKTRGQQVTLSCSPISGHRSVSWYQQTPGQGLQFLFEYFSETQRNKGNFPGRFSGRQFSNSRSEMNVSTLELGDSALYLCASRPGLDLNTQYFGPGTRLTVL.

This clonotype occurred many times. This chain links TRBV30 with TRBJ2-2; 10 nucleotides line up with TRBD2. CDR1 GTSNPN and CDR2 SVGIG come from the germline V gene (reference sequence). Germline trimming cut 0 bases from V and 2 bases from J; bases unmatched to any gene: 12. The CDR3 covers 19 residues. The CDR3 sequence: CAWSVRRGLAGVNTGELFF. CDR3 bases: TGTGCCTGGAGTGTACGCAGGGGCCTAGCGGGAGTCAACACCGGGGAGCTGTTTTTT.

The rearrangement joins TRBV6-5 to TRBJ2-1; 7 bases align to TRBD2. Trimming took 4 bases from V and 10 from J; bases not matched to a gene: 7. The CDR3 spans 13 residues. Per the germline V gene, CDR1 is MNHEY and CDR2 is SVGAGI. CDR3 region: CASSLNAAGEQFF. The CDR3 nucleotides are TGTGCCAGCAGTTTGAACGCAGCGGGAGAGCAGTTCTTC.

In its sample, this clonotype was seen many times. The chain has TRBV2 and TRBJ2-2, with D uncertain. Trimming took off 7 bases at V and 1 base at J, with 10 bases between the two ends. The CDR3 contains 14 residues. The germline CDR1 and CDR2 sequences are SNHLY and FYNNEI. CDR3 protein: CASMPLLNTGELFF. The CDR3 DNA reads TGTGCCAGCATGCCACTCCTGAACACCGGGGAGCTGTTTTTT.

This clonotype was counted at least ten times. CDR3 protein: CASSYPSPGTSGSSSYEQYF. CDR3 DNA: TGTGCCAGCAGTTACCCTAGTCCCGGGACTAGCGGGAGTAGCTCCTACGAGCAGTACTTC. This chain uses TRBV6-2 or TRBV6-3 with TRBJ2-7, with 14 nucleotides matching TRBD2. Trimming cost V 2 bases and J 0 bases; bases outside gene matches: 12. Germline values: CDR1 MNHEY, CDR2 SVGEGT. The CDR3 contains 20 residues.

This chain links TRBV15 with TRBJ2-5; D gene unclear. CDR3 size: 15 residues. The germline V gene encodes CDR1 LNHNV and CDR2 YYDKDF (reference sequence). The germline V and J ends were trimmed by 0 bases and 5 bases, with 13 bases remaining between them. CDR3 nucleotide sequence: TGTGCCACCAGCAGAGATAATAAACCTCGGGAGACCCAGTACTTC. Translation gives CATSRDNKPRETQYF.

The genes are TRBV11-2 and TRBJ2-7; 8 bases are shared with TRBD1. CDR3 length: 15 amino acids. In germline, CDR1 is SGHAT, CDR2 FQNNGV. With V trimmed by 5 bases and J by 0 bases, 6 bases remained unmatched. For the CDR3, the DNA is TGTGCCAGCAGCCCACGGACAGGGATCTCCTACGAGCAGTACTTC. This translates into CASSPRTGISYEQYF.

The rearrangement uses TRBV7-9 and TRBJ1-4; unclear D gene. In germline, CDR1 is SEHNR, CDR2 FQNEAQ (reference sequence). The CDR3 is 12 amino acids. V was trimmed by 2 bases and J by 9 bases, leaving 7 bases between them. The CDR3 region is CASSLMVQKLFF. Written as DNA, the CDR3 is TGTGCCAGCAGCTTAATGGTCCAAAAACTGTTTTTT.

This clonotype was counted a few times. The rearrangement uses TRBV25-1 and TRBJ1-1; D uncertain. This CDR3 has 14 residues. V lost 3 bases and J lost 3, with 11 bases in between. Germline V lookup: CDR1 MGHDK, CDR2 SYGVNS. The CDR3 nucleotides are TGTGCCAGCAGTGATATGTCGGGCTACACTGAAGCTTTCTTT. Its protein is CASSDMSGYTEAFF.

At least ten counts were recorded for this clonotype. The genes are TRBV12-3 or TRBV12-4 and TRBJ2-1; no clear D gene. This CDR3 is 12 amino acids long. V shed 6 bases and J shed 6 bases, with 9 bases lying between them. CDR3 residues: CASRALGNEQFF. The CDR3 region has the DNA TGTGCCAGCAGGGCCCTCGGCAATGAGCAGTTCTTC.

This clonotype came up many times. The chain links TRBV28 to TRBJ2-1, with 8 nucleotides matching TRBD2. The CDR3 sequence is 15 residues long. Unmatched junction bases numbered 8, after V lost 5 bases and J lost 5 bases. The germline CDR1 and CDR2 sequences are MDHEN and SYDVKM. The chain's CDR3 is CASSPGGGTHNEQFF. The CDR3 nucleotides are TGTGCCAGCAGTCCGGGGGGGGGTACTCACAATGAGCAGTTCTTC.